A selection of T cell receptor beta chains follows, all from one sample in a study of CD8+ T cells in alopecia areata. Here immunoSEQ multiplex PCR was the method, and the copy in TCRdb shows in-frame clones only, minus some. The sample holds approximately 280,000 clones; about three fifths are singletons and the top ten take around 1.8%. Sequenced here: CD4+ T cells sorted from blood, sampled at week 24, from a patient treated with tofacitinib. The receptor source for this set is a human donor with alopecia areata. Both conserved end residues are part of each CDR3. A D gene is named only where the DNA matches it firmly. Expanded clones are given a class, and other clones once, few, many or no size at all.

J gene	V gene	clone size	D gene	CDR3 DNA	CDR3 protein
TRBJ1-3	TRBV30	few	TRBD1	TGTGCCTGGAGTTACCGGGACAGGGAATTGTTTGGAAACACCATATATTTT	CAWSYRDRELFGNTIYF
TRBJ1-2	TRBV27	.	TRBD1	TGTGCCAGCAGTTTAGAGGGACAGGGCTACACCTTC	CASSLEGQGYTF
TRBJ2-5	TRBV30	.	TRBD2	TGTGCCTGGAGCCCAGGACTAGTTGAGACCCAGTACTTC	CAWSPGLVETQYF
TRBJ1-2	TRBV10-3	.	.	TGTGCCATCAGTGAGTTGGCAGGGGCTAACTATGGCTACACCTTC	CAISELAGANYGYTF
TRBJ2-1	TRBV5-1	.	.	TGCGCCAGCAGCTTGATTGGTGGCAATGAGCAGTTCTTC	CASSLIGGNEQFF
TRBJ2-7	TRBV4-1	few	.	TGCGCCAGCAGCCAAGATAACCTCTACGAGCAGTACTTC	CASSQDNLYEQYF
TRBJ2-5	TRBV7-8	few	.	TGTGCCAGCAGCTTTGACAGACTCCTGAGGGAGACCCAGTACTTC	CASSFDRLLRETQYF
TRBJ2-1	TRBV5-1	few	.	TGCGCCAGCAGCTCCGGGTCCCCCTACAATGAGCAGTTCTTC	CASSSGSPYNEQFF
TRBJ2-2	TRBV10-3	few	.	TGTGCCATCAGTGAGTCGACGAACACCGGGGAGCTGTTTTTT	CAISESTNTGELFF
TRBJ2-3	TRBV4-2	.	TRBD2	TGTGCCAGCAGCCAATTGAGCGGGGGGGCGATAGATACGCAGTATTTT	CASSQLSGGAIDTQYF
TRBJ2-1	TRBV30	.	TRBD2	TGTGCCTGGAGTAGGCTAGCGGGGGGAGGTGATGAGCAGTTCTTC	CAWSRLAGGGDEQFF
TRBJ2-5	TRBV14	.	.	TGTGCCAGCAGCCAAGACCACCCAGGGGAGAAGAGTACCCAGTACTTC	CASSQDHPGEKSTQYF
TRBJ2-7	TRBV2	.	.	TGTGCCAGCAGTCCCGGCTCCTACGAGCAGTACTTC	CASSPGSYEQYF
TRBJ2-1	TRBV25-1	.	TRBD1	TGTGCCAGCCGGCCACAGGGGAGCTCCTACAATGAGCAGTTCTTC	CASRPQGSSYNEQFF
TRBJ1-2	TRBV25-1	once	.	TGTGCCAGCAGTGAAGGGACCTATGGCTACACCTTC	CASSEGTYGYTF
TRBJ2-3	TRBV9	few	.	TGTGCCAGCGCCCCCGTGGGGGGGGCGGGAGATACGCAGTATTTT	CASAPVGGAGDTQYF
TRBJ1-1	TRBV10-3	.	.	TGTGCCATCAGTGAGCAGGGATCGCCGGACACTGAAGCTTTCTTT	CAISEQGSPDTEAFF
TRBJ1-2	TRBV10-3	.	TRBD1	TGTGCCACCCTCGGACAGGGGGCCTCCGGTGGCTACACCTTC	CATLGQGASGGYTF
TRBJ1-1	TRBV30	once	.	TGTGCCTGGAGTTATGGTCGGGGGAACACTGAAGCTTTCTTT	CAWSYGRGNTEAFF
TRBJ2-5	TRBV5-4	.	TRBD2	TGTGCCAGCAGCACTCGGCTAGCGGGAGTAGTAACCCAGTACTTC	CASSTRLAGVVTQYF
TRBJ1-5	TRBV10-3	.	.	TGTGCCATCAGTGAGTACCTCCAGGGCGGTCAGCCCCAGCATTTT	CAISEYLQGGQPQHF
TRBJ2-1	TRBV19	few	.	TGTGCCAGTAGTACCCTCGACAGGAACTACAATGAGCAGTTCTTC	CASSTLDRNYNEQFF
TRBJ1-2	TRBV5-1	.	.	TGCGCCAGCAGCTTGTCGGACAACGGAGGTGGCTACACCTTC	CASSLSDNGGGYTF
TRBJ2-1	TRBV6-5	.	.	TGTGCCAGCAGTAGGGTCCCCACCAATGAGCAGTTCTTC	CASSRVPTNEQFF
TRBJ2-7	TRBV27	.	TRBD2	TGTGCCAGCAGGCCGGGACTAGCGCCCTCCGAGCAGTACTTC	CASRPGLAPSEQYF
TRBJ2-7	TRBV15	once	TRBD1	TGTGCCACCAGCAAGTTAGGACAGGTCCACGAGCAGTACTTC	CATSKLGQVHEQYF
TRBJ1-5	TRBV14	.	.	TGTGCCAGCAGCCAAGAGATTTGGGGGGAGAGGTATTTT	CASSQEIWGERYF
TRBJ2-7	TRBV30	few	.	TGTGCCTGGAGTGTACGGAAGGAGCAGTACTTC	CAWSVRKEQYF
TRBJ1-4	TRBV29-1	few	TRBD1	TGCAGCGTACAGGGGTCGGACGAAAAACTGTTTTTT	CSVQGSDEKLFF
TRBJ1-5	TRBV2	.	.	TGTGCCAGCAGTCCTGGGCCAGTGAGCAATCAGCCCCAGCATTTT	CASSPGPVSNQPQHF
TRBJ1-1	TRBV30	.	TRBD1	TGTGCCTGGAGTAAAGGGGTTTGGCAGGGGGATGCTTTCTTT	CAWSKGVWQGDAFF
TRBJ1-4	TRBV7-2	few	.	TGTGCCAGCAGCTTAACAGGGAATTATTTTAGTGAAAAACTGTTTTTT	CASSLTGNYFSEKLFF
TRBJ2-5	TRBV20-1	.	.	TGCAGTGCTAGTGGTCAAGAGACCCAGTACTTC	CSASGQETQYF
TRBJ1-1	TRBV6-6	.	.	TGTGCCAGCAGTCGCCTGACAGTGAACACTGAAGCTTTCTTT	CASSRLTVNTEAFF
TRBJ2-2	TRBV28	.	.	TGTGCCAGCAGTTTTCGGGCTTACAGGAACACCGGGGAGCTGTTTTTT	CASSFRAYRNTGELFF
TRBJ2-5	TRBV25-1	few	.	TGTGCCAGCAGTGAGGCAGGGGAGAGGGTTGGGGGCCAGTACTTC	CASSEAGERVGGQYF
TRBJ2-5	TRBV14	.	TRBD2	TGTGCCAGCAGCCGGACTAGCGGTGGGGAGACCCAGTACTTC	CASSRTSGGETQYF
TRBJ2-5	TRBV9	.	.	TGTGCCAGCAGCGGGGGGCCTCAAGAGACCCAGTACTTC	CASSGGPQETQYF
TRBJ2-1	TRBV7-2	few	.	TGTGCCAGCAGCTTCTCAGGGTACAATGAGCAGTTCTTC	CASSFSGYNEQFF
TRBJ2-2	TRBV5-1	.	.	TGCGCCAGCAGTCCGTCGTTGAACACCGGGGAGCTGTTTTTT	CASSPSLNTGELFF
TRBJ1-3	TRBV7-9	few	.	TGTGCCAGCAGCTTAGCCGGGGACACCATATATTTT	CASSLAGDTIYF
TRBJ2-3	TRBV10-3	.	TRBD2	TGTGCCATCAGTCCTAGCGGGGGAGGGACAGATACGCAGTATTTT	CAISPSGGGTDTQYF